One and the same sample provided the 24 T cell receptor beta chains below, sequenced in a study of shared clonotypes between healthy human individuals. Here immunoSEQ multiplex PCR was the method, and the copy in TCRdb shows in-frame clones only, minus some. The sample holds about 2.4 million clones; roughly 93% are singletons and the top ten take about 0.34%. Sequences were obtained from naive CD4+ T cells from PBMCs. The subset was: CD45RA+ positively selected. These receptors all stem from a man between 18 and 35 years old in good health. Some clones in this sample may be carry-over from other donors' samples.

The chain joins TRBV7-9 to TRBJ1-2; D is uncertain. CDR3 length: 14 residues. The V end was cut by 5 bases, the J end by 11 bases, with 21 bases between. Germline lookup yields CDR1 SEHNR and CDR2 FQNEAQ (reference sequence). The CDR3 nucleotides are TGTGCCAGCAGCCAGACTCAGGCAGGATCCCGGTACACCTTC. This translates into CASSQTQAGSRYTF.

The chain links TRBV2 to TRBJ1-2; TRBD1 agrees at 8 bases. This CDR3 contains 14 residues. CDR1 is SNHLY and CDR2 is FYNNEI in the germline V gene. The V segment lost 6 bases and the J segment 8 bases; nucleotides outside the gene matches: 11. The CDR3 reads CASRQGATGEGYTF. In DNA form, the CDR3 reads TGTGCCAGCAGGCAGGGGGCGACAGGGGAGGGCTACACCTTC.

This chain connects TRBV7-7 to TRBJ2-7; 10 nucleotides line up with TRBD1. The ends lost 1 base at V and 6 bases at J; junction bases unmatched: 6. Germline values: CDR1 SSHAT, CDR2 FNYEAQ (reference sequence). This CDR3 has 15 residues. In nucleotides, the CDR3 is TGTGCCAGCAGCTTAGAGGGGGGGACAGGGGCCGAGCAGTACTTC. It yields the protein CASSLEGGTGAEQYF.

In this sample, this clone turned up once. The chain employs TRBV28 and TRBJ1-2; D remains ambiguous. Germline values: CDR1 MDHEN, CDR2 SYDVKM. This CDR3 region has 13 residues. Between the trimmed V and J ends, which lost 8 bases and 4 bases, there was a span of 14 bases. The CDR3 DNA follows: TGTGCCAGCGTTTGGGTATTGGGCTATGGCTACACCTTC. It translates to CASVWVLGYGYTF.

This sequence joins TRBV11-2 and TRBJ1-2; unclear D gene. V shed 1 base and J shed 8 bases, with 8 bases lying between them. This CDR3 is built from 12 residues. Germline loops: CDR1 SGHAT, CDR2 FQNNGV. This chain's CDR3 is CASSLGGGGYTF. The DNA for the CDR3 is TGTGCCAGCAGCTTAGGGGGAGGAGGCTACACCTTC.

The V call is TRBV21-1, the J call TRBJ2-7. TRBV21-1 is labeled a pseudogene. The length of the CDR3 is 16 residues. CDR3 DNA sequence: TGTGCCAGCAGCAAACAGCAGTCCTCAAGCTCCTACGAGCAGTACTTC. This gives the protein CASSKQQSSSSYEQYF.

V gene TRBV5-5 combines with J gene TRBJ2-7; 7 positions agree with TRBD2. CDR3 size: 15 residues. Germline CDR1 reads SGHKS; CDR2 reads YYEKEE (reference sequence). Trimming removed 0 bases from V and 2 bases from J; junction bases left unmatched: 5. The CDR3 protein is CASSLASGTTYEQYF. CDR3 nucleotide sequence: TGTGCCAGCAGCTTGGCGTCAGGGACTACCTACGAGCAGTACTTC. Variable domain in full (rest from reference TRBV5-5 and TRBJ2-7): DAGVTQSPTHLIKTRGQQVTLRCSPISGHKSVSWYQQVLGQGPQFIFQYYEKEERGRGNFPDRFSARQFPNYSSELNVNALLLGDSALYLCASSLASGTTYEQYFGPGTRLTVT.

The chain carries TRBV5-6 and TRBJ1-1; TRBD1 agrees at 9 bases. The CDR3 has 14 residues. The junction had 3 bases not matched to a gene; V was cut back by 0 bases and J by 6 bases. Germline CDR1 SGHDT, CDR2 YYEEEE. The CDR3 DNA is TGTGCCAGCAGCTTGGGGGACAGGGCCGCTGAAGCTTTCTTT. It yields the protein CASSLGDRAAEAFF.

The rearrangement joins TRBV30 to TRBJ2-3; D is perhaps TRBD2 (5 bases). This CDR3 is built from 15 residues. With 0 bases removed from V and 4 bases from J, the gap between germline ends came to 14 bases. CDR1 and CDR2 (germline): GTSNPN, SVGIG (reference sequence). This CDR3 is CAWSVRLLAADTQYF. The CDR3 nucleotides read TGTGCCTGGAGTGTAAGACTGCTAGCTGCAGATACGCAGTATTTT.

This chain joins TRBV23-1 and TRBJ1-5; D is unclear. TRBV23-1 counts as an open reading frame of uncertain function. V gave up 0 bases and J gave up 4 bases, with 4 bases separating them. The CDR3 consists of 13 residues. The CDR3 region is CASSQSENQPQHF. CDR3 nucleotides: TGCGCCAGCAGTCAATCGGAGAATCAGCCCCAGCATTTT.

CDR3 sequence reads: CASSLASSPNNEQFF. The CDR3 DNA sequence: TGCGCCAGCAGCTTGGCCTCAAGTCCCAACAATGAGCAGTTCTTC. The chain links TRBV5-1 to TRBJ2-1; no firm D call. The CDR3 totals 15 residues. Germline CDR1 and CDR2: SGHRS and YFSETQ. V was shortened by 0 bases and J by 5 bases, with 12 bases between the two germline ends.

Regarding this clone: Other DNA variants within this sample encode the same CDR3. The chain couples TRBV5-1 to TRBJ1-4; no firm D call. Trimming stripped 2 bases from V and 4 bases from J, with 9 bases between. CDR1 SGHRS and CDR2 YFSETQ come from the germline V gene. The CDR3 sequence is 14 residues long. CDR3 in amino acids: CASSLEALNEKLFF. The CDR3 DNA reads TGCGCCAGCAGCTTAGAAGCCCTTAATGAAAAACTGTTTTTT.

The chain employs TRBV15 and TRBJ1-1, with no clear D. Germline V CDR1 and CDR2: LNHNV, YYDKDF (reference sequence). The CDR3 runs to 14 residues. V dropped 6 bases and J dropped 2 bases, with 13 bases sitting between them. DNA for the CDR3: TGTGCCACCAGTTCAGGACTAGACAACACTGAAGCTTTCTTT. This gives the protein CATSSGLDNTEAFF.

CDR3 bases: TGTGCCAGCGGTACAGCGGGAGAAGGGACCGGGGAGCTGTTTTTT. Residues: CASGTAGEGTGELFF. The V gene is TRBV28, the J gene TRBJ2-2; 8 bases are shared with TRBD2. This CDR3 has 15 residues. The V segment lost 8 bases and the J segment 5 bases; nucleotides outside the gene matches: 10. Germline assignment: CDR1 MDHEN and CDR2 SYDVKM.

A remark on this clone: Other nucleotide sequences in the sample specify the same CDR3. V gene TRBV7-3 combines with J gene TRBJ1-1, with 8 positions matching TRBD1. The CDR3 extends over 14 amino acids. V trimming: 2 bases; J trimming: 2 bases; junction bases outside the gene matches: 1. The germline CDR1 and CDR2 sequences are SGHTA and FQGTGA. CDR3: CASSLQGANTEAFF. In DNA form, the CDR3 reads TGTGCCAGCAGCTTACAGGGGGCCAACACTGAAGCTTTCTTT. The whole variable domain, filled in from reference TRBV7-3 and TRBJ1-1, reads GAGVSQTPSNKVTEKGKYVELRCDPISGHTALYWYRQSLGQGPEFLIYFQGTGAADDSGLPNDRFFAVRPEGSVSTLKIQRTERGDSAVYLCASSLQGANTEAFFGQGTRLTVV.

The chain joins TRBV5-4 to TRBJ2-3; 7 nucleotides agree with TRBD2. V shed 0 bases and J 0 bases; nucleotides not matched to a gene: 4. CDR1 and CDR2 (germline): SGHNT, YYREEE (reference sequence). The length of the CDR3 is 16 residues. The CDR3 DNA is TGTGCCAGCAGCTTGGCTAGCGGAGCTAGCACAGATACGCAGTATTTT. It encodes CASSLASGASTDTQYF.

A note on this clone: The sample carries other DNA sequences with the same CDR3. The chain combines TRBV30 with TRBJ1-1, with D tentatively TRBD1 (5 bases). Germline V gene sequence: CDR1 GTSNPN, CDR2 SVGIG (reference sequence). This CDR3 region has 11 residues. V lost 5 bases and J lost 4, with 8 bases in between. The CDR3 nucleotides are TGTGCCTGGCGGGGCACCACTGAAGCTTTCTTT. Its protein is CAWRGTTEAFF. Full variable domain (rest looked up from reference TRBV30 and TRBJ1-1): SQTIHQWPATLVQPVGSPLSLECTVEGTSNPNLYWYRQAAGRGLQLLFYSVGIGQISSEVPQNLSASRPQDRQFILSSKKLLLSDSGFYLCAWRGTTEAFFGQGTRLTVV.

This clone was seen a single time. Other DNA sequences in this sample translate to the same CDR3. The chain employs TRBV7-9 and TRBJ1-2, with 8 bases matching TRBD1. The length of the CDR3 is 13 residues. The germline gives CDR1 SEHNR, CDR2 FQNEAQ (reference sequence). The ends lost 5 bases at V and 7 bases at J; junction bases unmatched: 6. The CDR3 here is CASSPDRVGGYTF. The CDR3, as DNA: TGTGCCAGCAGCCCGGACAGGGTTGGTGGCTACACCTTC. Together with reference TRBV7-9 and TRBJ1-2, the CDR3 gives the full variable domain: DTGVSQNPRHKITKRGQNVTFRCDPISEHNRLYWYRQTLGQGPEFLTYFQNEAQLEKSRLLSDRFSAERPKGSFSTLEIQRTEQGDSAMYLCASSPDRVGGYTFGSGTRLTVV.

V gene TRBV5-6 combines with J gene TRBJ2-1; 9 bases map to TRBD1. Per germline, CDR1 SGHDT and CDR2 YYEEEE. The CDR3 spans 17 residues. V gave up 0 bases and J gave up 7 bases; unmatched junction bases: 11. The DNA of the CDR3 is TGTGCCAGCAGCTTGGGATACCGGGACAGGGCGTGGAATGAGCAGTTCTTC. Protein product: CASSLGYRDRAWNEQFF. Variable domain in full (rest from reference TRBV5-6 and TRBJ2-1): DAGVTQSPTHLIKTRGQQVTLRCSPKSGHDTVSWYQQALGQGPQFIFQYYEEEERQRGNFPDRFSGHQFPNYSSELNVNALLLGDSALYLCASSLGYRDRAWNEQFFGPGTRLTVL.

This chain uses TRBV4-2 with TRBJ1-2, with D tentatively TRBD1 (6 bases). Germline loops: CDR1 LGHNA, CDR2 YNFKEQ. The V gene lost 1 base and the J gene lost 0 bases, with 15 bases spanning the gap. The length of the CDR3 is 17 residues. The CDR3 sequence is CASSQVRGRDANYGYTF. The CDR3 DNA follows: TGTGCCAGCAGCCAAGTAAGGGGGAGGGATGCTAACTATGGCTACACCTTC.

The chain joins TRBV5-1 to TRBJ2-3; either TRBD1 or TRBD2 may fit D (5 bases each). Germline V CDR1 and CDR2: SGHRS, YFSETQ. This CDR3 spans 16 amino acids. V lost 0 bases to trimming and J lost 0 bases, with 11 bases between them. The CDR3 DNA follows: TGCGCCAGCAGCTTGGCTCCGGGGCGGAGCACAGATACGCAGTATTTT. Protein: CASSLAPGRSTDTQYF.

This clone was recorded only once. The chain combines TRBV6-5 with TRBJ2-5, with 8 bases identical to TRBD1. The junction had 10 bases not matched to a gene; V was cut back by 5 bases and J by 5 bases. CDR1 MNHEY and CDR2 SVGAGI come from the germline V gene. This CDR3 has 15 amino acids. CDR3 sequence: CASSLKGQGWETQYF. Here the CDR3 DNA reads TGTGCCAGCAGTCTAAAAGGACAGGGTTGGGAGACCCAGTACTTC.

The chain links TRBV14 to TRBJ1-1, with D unresolved. With 1 base removed from V and 4 bases from J, the gap between germline ends came to 13 bases. CDR1 and CDR2 (germline): SGHDN, FVKESK. The CDR3 loop spans 15 amino acids. The CDR3 here is CASSQVRGMATEAFF. The DNA of the CDR3 is TGTGCCAGCAGCCAAGTTCGGGGTATGGCCACTGAAGCTTTCTTT.

The chain recombines TRBV27 with TRBJ1-2, with 7 bases aligning to TRBD1. After removal of 4 bases from V and 6 bases from J, the junction contained 5 bases not matched to a gene. The CDR3 is 13 amino acids. Per the germline V gene, CDR1 is MNHEY and CDR2 is SMNVEV (reference sequence). The CDR3 spells CASSSKGAHGYTF. The CDR3 nucleotides read TGTGCCAGCAGTTCAAAGGGGGCCCATGGCTACACCTTC.